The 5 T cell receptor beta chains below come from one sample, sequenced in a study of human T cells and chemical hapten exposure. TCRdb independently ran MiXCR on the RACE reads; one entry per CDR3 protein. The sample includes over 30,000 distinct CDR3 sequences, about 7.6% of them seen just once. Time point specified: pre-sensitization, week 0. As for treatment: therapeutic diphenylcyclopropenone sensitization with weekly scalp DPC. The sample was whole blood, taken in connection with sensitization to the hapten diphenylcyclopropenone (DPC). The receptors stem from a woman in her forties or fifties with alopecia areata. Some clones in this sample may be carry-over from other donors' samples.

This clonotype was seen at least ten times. This CDR3 reads CATAVGGLANTGELFF. CDR3 DNA: TGTGCCACCGCAGTTGGGGGACTAGCAAACACCGGGGAGCTGTTTTTT. The gene calls are TRBV28 and TRBJ2-2; 9 nucleotides match TRBD2. The germline gives CDR1 MDHEN, CDR2 SYDVKM. The CDR3 sequence is 16 residues long. Germline trimming cut 10 bases from V and 2 bases from J; bases unmatched to any gene: 11.

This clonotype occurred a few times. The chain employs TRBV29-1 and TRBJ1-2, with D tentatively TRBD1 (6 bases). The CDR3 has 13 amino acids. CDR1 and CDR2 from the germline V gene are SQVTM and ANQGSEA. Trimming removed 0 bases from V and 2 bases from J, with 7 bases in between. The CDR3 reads CSVEDGGNYGYTF. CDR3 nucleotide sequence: TGCAGCGTTGAAGACGGGGGCAACTATGGCTACACCTTC. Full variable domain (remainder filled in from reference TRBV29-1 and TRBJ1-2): SAVISQKPSRDICQRGTSLTIQCQVDSQVTMMFWYRQQPGQSLTLIATANQGSEATYESGFVIDKFPISRPNLTFSTLTVSNMSPEDSSIYLCSVEDGGNYGYTFGSGTRLTVV.

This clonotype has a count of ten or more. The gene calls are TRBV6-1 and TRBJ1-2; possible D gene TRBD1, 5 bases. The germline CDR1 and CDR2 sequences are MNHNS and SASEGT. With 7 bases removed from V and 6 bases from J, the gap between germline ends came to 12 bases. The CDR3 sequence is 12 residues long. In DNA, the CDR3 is TGTGCCAGCACTTTGGGGCTACATGGCTACACCTTC. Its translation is CASTLGLHGYTF.

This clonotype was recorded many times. CDR3 residues: CASSKSDGFSYEQYF. The CDR3 nucleotides are TGTGCCAGCAGCAAAAGCGACGGTTTTTCCTACGAGCAGTACTTC. The chain combines TRBV3-1 with TRBJ2-7; D not resolved. The length of the CDR3 is 15 residues. Germline V gene sequence: CDR1 LGHDT, CDR2 YNNKEL (reference sequence). Trimming pared 5 bases from V and 1 base from J, leaving 15 bases between.

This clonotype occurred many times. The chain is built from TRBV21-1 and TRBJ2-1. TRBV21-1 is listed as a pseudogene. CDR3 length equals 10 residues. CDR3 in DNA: TGTGCCAGGGTCCTCAATGAGCAGTTCTTC. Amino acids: CARVLNEQFF.